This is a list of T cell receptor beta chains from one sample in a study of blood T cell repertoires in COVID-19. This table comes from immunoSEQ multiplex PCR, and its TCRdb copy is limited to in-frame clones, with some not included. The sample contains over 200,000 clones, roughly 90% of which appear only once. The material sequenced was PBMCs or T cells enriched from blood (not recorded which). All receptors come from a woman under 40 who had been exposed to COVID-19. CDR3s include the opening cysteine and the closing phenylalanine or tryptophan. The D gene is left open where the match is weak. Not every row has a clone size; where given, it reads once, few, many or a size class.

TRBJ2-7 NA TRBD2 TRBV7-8 TGTGCCAGCAGCTTAGGTAGCGGGCCCTACGAGCAGTACTTC CASSLGSGPYEQYF
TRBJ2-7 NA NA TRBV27 TGTGCCAGCAGTCCACCCGGTGGGCCTTACGAGCAGTACTTC CASSPPGGPYEQYF
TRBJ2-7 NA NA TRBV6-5 TGTGCCAGCGCCCAGCGGGCCAACGAGCAGTACTTC CASAQRANEQYF
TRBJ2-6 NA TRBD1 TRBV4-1 TGCGCCAGCAGCCAAGATGGACCGGACAGGTCTAGCTCTGGGGCCAACGTCCTGACTTTC CASSQDGPDRSSSGANVLTF
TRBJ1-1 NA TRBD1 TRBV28 TGTGCCAGCAGTCTGACAGGGGGCAAGGCAGCTTTCTTT CASSLTGGKAAFF
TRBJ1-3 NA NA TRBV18 TGTGCCAGCTCACCGGGCCCTCCTTTCTCTGGAAACACCATATATTTT CASSPGPPFSGNTIYF
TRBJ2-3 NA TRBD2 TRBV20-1 TGCAGTGCTAGTGTCCTAGCGGGGGGGTTTAGCACAGATACGCAGTATTTT CSASVLAGGFSTDTQYF
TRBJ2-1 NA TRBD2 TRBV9 TGTGCCAGCACCATCAGCGGGGGGGCCGGATACAATGAGCAGTTCTTC CASTISGGAGYNEQFF
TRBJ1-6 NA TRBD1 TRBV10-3 TGTGCCATCAGTGAGTCCGTCTTCCAGACAGGGCAAAATTCACCCCTCCACTTT CAISESVFQTGQNSPLHF
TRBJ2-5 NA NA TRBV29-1 TGCAGCGTTGAATTGAGCCCGTCGTGGACCCAGTACTTC CSVELSPSWTQYF
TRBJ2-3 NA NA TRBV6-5 TGTGCCAGCACCACAGAGGATACGCAGTATTTT CASTTEDTQYF
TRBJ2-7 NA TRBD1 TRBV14 TGTGCCAGCAGCATCCGGGACAGGGTATACGAGCAGTACTTC CASSIRDRVYEQYF
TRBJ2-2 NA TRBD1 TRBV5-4 TGTGCCAGCAGCGACCGGCTCCGGACAGGGAGGACCGGGGAGCTGTTTTTT CASSDRLRTGRTGELFF
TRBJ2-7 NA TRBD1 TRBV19 TGTGCCAGTAGTCTGGGACAGGCGCCTTACGAGCAGTACTTC CASSLGQAPYEQYF
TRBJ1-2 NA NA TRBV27 TGTGCCAGCAGCCCTAGTTGGGTGGGATCAGGGGAAGGCTATGGCTACACCTTC CASSPSWVGSGEGYGYTF
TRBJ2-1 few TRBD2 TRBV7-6 TGTGCCAGCAGCTTAGATGGACCCGGGACTAGCTCGCCCAATGAGCAGTTCTTC CASSLDGPGTSSPNEQFF
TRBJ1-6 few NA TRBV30 TGTGCCTGGAGTATGTGGAGGGTCGGAACTAATTCACCCCTCCACTTT CAWSMWRVGTNSPLHF
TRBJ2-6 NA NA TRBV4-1 TGCGCCAGCAGCCAAGACATGCGGTTTGGGGCCAACGTCCTGACTTTC CASSQDMRFGANVLTF
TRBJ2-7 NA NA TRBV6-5 TGTGCCAGTGGGGGGACCTACGAGCAGTACTTC CASGGTYEQYF
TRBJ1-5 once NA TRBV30 TGTGCCTGGAGCGGGGGAGGGGGGCCCCAGCATTTT CAWSGGGGPQHF
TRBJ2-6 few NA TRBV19 TGTGCCAGTAGTTCGAACAGTGCCGGGGCCAACGTCCTGACTTTC CASSSNSAGANVLTF
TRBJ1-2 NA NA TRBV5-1 TGCGCCAGCAGCTTGCGCGACGCGGACAGTGCCTATGGCTACACCTTC CASSLRDADSAYGYTF
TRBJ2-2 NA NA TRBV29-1 TGCAGCGCCAGTGACACCGGGGAGCTGTTTTTT CSASDTGELFF
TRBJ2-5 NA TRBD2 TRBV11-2 TGTGCCAGCAGCCTTCTAGCGGGGGCGGGGGAGACCCAGTACTTC CASSLLAGAGETQYF
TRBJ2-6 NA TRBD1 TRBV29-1 TGCAGCGTTGACCAGGGGGCTGGGGCCAACGTCCTGACTTTC CSVDQGAGANVLTF
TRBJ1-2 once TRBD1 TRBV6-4 TGTGCCAGCAGCCGGGACAGGGTTGGGTATGGCTACACCTTC CASSRDRVGYGYTF
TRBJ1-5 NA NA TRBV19 TGTGCCAGTAGTCCCCCAGAGGCGAGAGATAGCAATCAGCCCCAGCATTTT CASSPPEARDSNQPQHF
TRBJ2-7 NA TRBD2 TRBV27 TGTGCCAGCAGTTCCCCCCTGGAGCGGGGCTCCTACGAGCAGTACTTC CASSSPLERGSYEQYF
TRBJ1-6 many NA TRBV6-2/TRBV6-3 TGTGCCAGCAGTTACTCTGATTATTCAGGCCTCCACTTT CASSYSDYSGLHF
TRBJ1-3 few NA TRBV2 TGTGCCAAGAGACAGGCCTCTGGAAACACCATATATTTT CAKRQASGNTIYF
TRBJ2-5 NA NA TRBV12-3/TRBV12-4 TGTGCCAGCAGTTTCGTGAGCGAGACCCAGTACTTC CASSFVSETQYF
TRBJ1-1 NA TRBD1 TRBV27 TGTGCCAGCAGTCTAACCGGGACAGGGTCTGCGCCGGCCGGAGCTTTCTTT CASSLTGTGSAPAGAFF
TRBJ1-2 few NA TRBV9 TGTGCCAGCAGCGGTCAGGGTACCTACACCTTC CASSGQGTYTF
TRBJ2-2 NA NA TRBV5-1 TGCGCCAGCAAGGTCCAGGGAAACACCGGGGAGCTGTTTTTT CASKVQGNTGELFF
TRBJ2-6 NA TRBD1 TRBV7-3 TGTGCCAGCAGCAAGGGACAGGGGATCTCTGGGGCCAACGTCCTGACTTTC CASSKGQGISGANVLTF